The clone carrying this T cell receptor (beta chain) was recorded many times. What it binds is not known. V was shortened by 7 bases and J by 4 bases, with 13 bases between the two germline ends. This CDR3 comprises 13 residues. The TCRbeta library incorporated unique molecular identifiers. Using its own MiXCR run on the PCR reads, TCRdb lists one record per CDR3 protein. Of about 490,000 distinct CDR3 sequences listed, roughly 10% are singletons. The sample is drawn from a study of T-cell reconstitution after alpha-beta-depleted transplantation in children. Findings and limits, study-wide: From newly produced T cells came most of the T-cell counts and diversity one year after transplant. In some patients, recipient T cells and intrathymic progenitors surviving conditioning explained high day-60 diversity.

The material sequenced was PBMCs, taken before TCRalphabeta/CD19-depleted stem cell transplant. The TCR comes from a child aged 2 to 10 with inherited bone marrow failure, due to receive a stem cell transplant. This rearrangement joins TRBV12-3 or TRBV12-4 to TRBJ1-2, with unresolved D. CDR3 in amino acids: CASKDPRFYGYTF. CDR3 DNA sequence: TGTGCCAGCAAGGATCCTCGGTTCTATGGCTACACCTTC.